What follows describes a single TCR beta chain. TCRdb keeps only in-frame clones here, not all; method: immunoSEQ multiplex PCR. The sample lists more than 110,000 clones; approximately 89% were seen once. This sample was included in a study of cytotoxic CD8 clonotypes in ibrutinib-treated CLL. V lost 6 bases, J lost 0 bases, and 8 bases stayed unmatched. CDR1 KGHSH and CDR2 LQKENI come from the germline V gene. The CDR3 sequence is 16 residues long. The material was PBMCs, obtained after 12 months of ibrutinib treatment. This TCR was sampled from a human donor with chronic lymphocytic leukemia. This chain uses TRBV18 with TRBJ2-7; TRBD2 agrees at 10 bases. In DNA form, the CDR3 reads TGTGCCAGCTCCCCGGAGGCTAGCGGGAGCTCCTACGAGCAGTACTTC. It is translated as CASSPEASGSSYEQYF.